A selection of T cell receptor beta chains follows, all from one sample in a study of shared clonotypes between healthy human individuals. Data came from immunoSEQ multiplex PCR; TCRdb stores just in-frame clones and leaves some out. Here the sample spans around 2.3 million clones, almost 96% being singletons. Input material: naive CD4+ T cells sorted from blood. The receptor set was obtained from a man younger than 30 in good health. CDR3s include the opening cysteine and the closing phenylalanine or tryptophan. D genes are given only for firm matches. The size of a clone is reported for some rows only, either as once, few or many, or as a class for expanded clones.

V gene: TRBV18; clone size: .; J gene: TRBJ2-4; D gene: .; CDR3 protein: CASSPGLAGNIQYF; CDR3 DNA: TGTGCCAGCTCACCGGGGCTAGCAGGGAACATTCAGTACTTC
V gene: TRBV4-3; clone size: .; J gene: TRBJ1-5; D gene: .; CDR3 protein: CASSQEGGGGQPQHF; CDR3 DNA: TGCGCCAGCAGCCAAGAGGGGGGTGGCGGTCAGCCCCAGCATTTT
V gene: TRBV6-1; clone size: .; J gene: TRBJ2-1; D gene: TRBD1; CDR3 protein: CASSVDDRGSYNEQFF; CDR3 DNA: TGTGCCAGCAGTGTAGATGACAGGGGCTCCTACAATGAGCAGTTCTTC
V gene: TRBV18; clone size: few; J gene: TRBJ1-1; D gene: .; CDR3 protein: CASSPQSMNTEAFF; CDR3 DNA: TGTGCCAGCTCACCCCAGAGCATGAACACTGAAGCTTTCTTT
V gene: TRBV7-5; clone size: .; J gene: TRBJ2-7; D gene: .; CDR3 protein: CARSNPSSGTSGAHGYEQYF; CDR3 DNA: TGTGCCAGAAGCAACCCCTCGAGCGGGACATCCGGAGCGCACGGCTACGAGCAGTACTTC
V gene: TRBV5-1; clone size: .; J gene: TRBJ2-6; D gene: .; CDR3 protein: CASRDRSSGANVLTF; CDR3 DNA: TGCGCCAGCAGGGATCGGAGCTCTGGGGCCAACGTCCTGACTTTC
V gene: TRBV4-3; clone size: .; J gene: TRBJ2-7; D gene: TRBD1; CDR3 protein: CASSQTRQGANEQYF; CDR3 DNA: TGCGCCAGCAGCCAAACCAGACAGGGGGCCAACGAGCAGTACTTC
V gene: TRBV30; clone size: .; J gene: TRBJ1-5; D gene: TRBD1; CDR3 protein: CAWGAGGRNQPQHF; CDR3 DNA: TGTGCCTGGGGAGCAGGGGGCCGAAATCAGCCCCAGCATTTT
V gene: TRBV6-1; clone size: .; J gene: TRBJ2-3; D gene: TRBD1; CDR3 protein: CASSEGTGAVNTQYF; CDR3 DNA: TGTGCCAGCAGTGAAGGGACAGGGGCGGTGAATACGCAGTATTTT
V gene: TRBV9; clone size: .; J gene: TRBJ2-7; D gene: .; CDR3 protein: CASSFALTDYEQYF; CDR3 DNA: TGTGCCAGCAGCTTCGCTTTGACAGACTACGAGCAGTACTTC
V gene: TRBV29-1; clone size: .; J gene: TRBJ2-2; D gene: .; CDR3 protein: CSVFRGYTGELFF; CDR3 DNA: TGCAGCGTATTCCGGGGCTACACCGGGGAGCTGTTTTTT
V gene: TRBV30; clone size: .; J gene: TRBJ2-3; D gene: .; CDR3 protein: CAWSVVGRQYF; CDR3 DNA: TGTGCCTGGAGTGTTGTGGGAAGGCAGTATTTT
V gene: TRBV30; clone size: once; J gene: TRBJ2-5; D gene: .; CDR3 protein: CAWRTLTGMSETQYF; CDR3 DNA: TGTGCCTGGAGGACCCTGACTGGGATGAGTGAGACCCAGTACTTC
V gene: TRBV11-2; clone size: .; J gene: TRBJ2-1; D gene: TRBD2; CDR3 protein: CASSLGLAGGQNEQFF; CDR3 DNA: TGTGCCAGCAGCCTCGGACTAGCGGGAGGTCAGAATGAGCAGTTCTTC
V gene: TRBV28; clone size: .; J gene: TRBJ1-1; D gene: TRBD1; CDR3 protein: CATRQGGLRGPEAFF; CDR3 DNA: TGTGCCACCAGACAGGGAGGTTTAAGAGGGCCTGAAGCTTTCTTT
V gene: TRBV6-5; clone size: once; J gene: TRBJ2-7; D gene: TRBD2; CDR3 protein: CASSRTSDSYEQYF; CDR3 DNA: TGTGCCAGCAGTCGGACTAGTGACTCCTACGAGCAGTACTTC
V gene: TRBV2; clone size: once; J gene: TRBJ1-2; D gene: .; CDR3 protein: CASSEIHQGYGYTF; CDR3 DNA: TGTGCCAGCAGTGAAATCCACCAGGGCTATGGCTACACCTTC
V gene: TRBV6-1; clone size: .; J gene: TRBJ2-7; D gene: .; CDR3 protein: CASSVDYYEQYF; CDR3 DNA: TGTGCCAGCAGTGTTGATTACTACGAGCAGTACTTC
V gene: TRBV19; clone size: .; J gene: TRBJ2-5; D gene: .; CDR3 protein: CASNMAGWETQYF; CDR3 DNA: TGTGCCAGTAACATGGCAGGGTGGGAGACCCAGTACTTC
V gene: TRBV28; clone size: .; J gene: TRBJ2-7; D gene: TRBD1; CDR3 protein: CASSWGQGYEQYF; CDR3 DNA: TGTGCCAGCAGTTGGGGACAGGGTTACGAGCAGTACTTC
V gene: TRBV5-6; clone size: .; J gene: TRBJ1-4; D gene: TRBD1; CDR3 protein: CASSRQGVATNEKLFF; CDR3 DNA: TGTGCCAGCAGTCGACAGGGGGTTGCAACTAATGAAAAACTGTTTTTT
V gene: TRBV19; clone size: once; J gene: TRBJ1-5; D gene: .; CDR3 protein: CASSILRGAYQPQHF; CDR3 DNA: TGTGCCAGTAGTATCCTCCGGGGGGCCTATCAGCCCCAGCATTTT
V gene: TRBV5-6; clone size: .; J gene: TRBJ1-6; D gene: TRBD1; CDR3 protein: CASSLTGVGNSPLHF; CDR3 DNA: TGTGCCAGCAGCCTGACAGGGGTCGGGAATTCACCCCTCCACTTT
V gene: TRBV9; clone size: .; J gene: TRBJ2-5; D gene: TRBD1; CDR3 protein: CASSAQGTGQETQYF; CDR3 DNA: TGTGCCAGCAGCGCACAAGGGACAGGCCAGGAGACCCAGTACTTC
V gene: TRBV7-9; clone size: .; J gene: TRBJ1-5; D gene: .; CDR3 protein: CASSLSSNQPQHF; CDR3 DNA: TGTGCCAGCAGCCTCAGTAGCAATCAGCCCCAGCATTTT
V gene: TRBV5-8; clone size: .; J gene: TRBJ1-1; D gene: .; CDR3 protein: CASSLARVNTEAFF; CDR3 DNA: TGTGCCAGCAGCTTGGCCAGGGTGAACACTGAAGCTTTCTTT
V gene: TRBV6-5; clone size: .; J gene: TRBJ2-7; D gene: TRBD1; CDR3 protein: CASSSLPQGAYEQYF; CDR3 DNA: TGTGCCAGCAGTTCCCTCCCACAGGGGGCCTACGAGCAGTACTTC
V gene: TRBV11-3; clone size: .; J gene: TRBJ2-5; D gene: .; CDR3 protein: CASSPAGSETQYF; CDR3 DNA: TGTGCCAGCAGCCCAGCGGGCTCAGAGACCCAGTACTTC
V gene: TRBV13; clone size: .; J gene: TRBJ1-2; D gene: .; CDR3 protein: CASSTRQARFPANYGYTF; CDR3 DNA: TGTGCCAGCAGCACCCGACAGGCCCGGTTCCCAGCTAACTATGGCTACACCTTC
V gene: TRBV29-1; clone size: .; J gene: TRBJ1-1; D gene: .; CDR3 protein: CSVDSGLEAFF; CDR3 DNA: TGCAGCGTTGATAGCGGGTTAGAAGCTTTCTTT
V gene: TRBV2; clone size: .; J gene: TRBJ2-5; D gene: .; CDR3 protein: CASNLGPQETQYF; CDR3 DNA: TGTGCCAGCAACCTAGGGCCCCAAGAGACCCAGTACTTC
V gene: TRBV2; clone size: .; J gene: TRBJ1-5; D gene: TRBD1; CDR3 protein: CASSQETGISNQPQHF; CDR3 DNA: TGTGCCAGCAGTCAGGAGACAGGGATTAGCAATCAGCCCCAGCATTTT
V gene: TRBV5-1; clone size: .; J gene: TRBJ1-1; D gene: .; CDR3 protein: CASSLAWVYTEAFF; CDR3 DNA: TGCGCCAGCAGCTTGGCCTGGGTTTATACTGAAGCTTTCTTT
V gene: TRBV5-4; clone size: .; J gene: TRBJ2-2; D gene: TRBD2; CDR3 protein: CASSLRTSGIGELFF; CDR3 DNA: TGTGCCAGCAGCTTGCGGACTAGCGGGATCGGGGAGCTGTTTTTT
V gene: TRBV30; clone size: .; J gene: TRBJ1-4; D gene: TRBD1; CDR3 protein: CAWSPGGATNEKLFF; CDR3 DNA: TGTGCCTGGAGCCCAGGGGGTGCAACTAATGAAAAACTGTTTTTT
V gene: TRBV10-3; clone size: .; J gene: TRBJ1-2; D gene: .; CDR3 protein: CAISEHEGRYGYTF; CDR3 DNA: TGTGCCATCAGTGAGCATGAGGGTCGCTATGGCTACACCTTC
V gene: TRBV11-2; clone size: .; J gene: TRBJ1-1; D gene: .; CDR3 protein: CASSAAASNTEAFF; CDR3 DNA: TGTGCCAGCAGCGCTGCGGCCTCGAACACTGAAGCTTTCTTT
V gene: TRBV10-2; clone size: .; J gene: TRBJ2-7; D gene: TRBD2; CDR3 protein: CASSQTSGNYEQYF; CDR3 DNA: TGCGCCAGCAGCCAGACTAGCGGTAACTACGAGCAGTACTTC
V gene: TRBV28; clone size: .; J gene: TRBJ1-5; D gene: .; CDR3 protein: CASSTDRYSNQPQHF; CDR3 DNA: TGTGCCAGCAGCACCGACAGGTATAGCAATCAGCCCCAGCATTTT
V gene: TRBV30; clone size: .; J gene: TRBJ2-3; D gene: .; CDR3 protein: CAWSVGGPNTDTQYF; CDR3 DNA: TGTGCCTGGAGTGTAGGGGGACCGAACACAGATACGCAGTATTTT
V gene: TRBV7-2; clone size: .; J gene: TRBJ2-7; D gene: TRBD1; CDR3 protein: CASSLVGTGSSYEQYF; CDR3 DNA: TGTGCCAGCAGCTTAGTAGGGACAGGGAGTTCCTACGAGCAGTACTTC
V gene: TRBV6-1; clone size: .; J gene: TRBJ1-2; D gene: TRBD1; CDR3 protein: CASSGDRAGYGYTF; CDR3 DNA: TGTGCCAGCAGCGGCGACAGGGCGGGCTATGGCTACACCTTC
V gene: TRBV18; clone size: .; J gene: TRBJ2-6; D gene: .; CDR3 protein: CASSPPIQAASGANVLTF; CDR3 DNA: TGTGCCAGCTCACCACCGATCCAGGCCGCCTCTGGGGCCAACGTCCTGACTTTC
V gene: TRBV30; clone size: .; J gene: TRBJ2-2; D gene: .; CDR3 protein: CAWGQSTGELFF; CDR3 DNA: TGTGCCTGGGGACAGTCCACCGGGGAGCTGTTTTTT
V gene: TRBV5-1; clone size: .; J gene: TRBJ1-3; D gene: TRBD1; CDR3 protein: CASSHWGLRDSSGNTIYF; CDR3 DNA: TGCGCCAGCAGCCATTGGGGGCTCCGGGACAGCTCTGGAAACACCATATATTTT
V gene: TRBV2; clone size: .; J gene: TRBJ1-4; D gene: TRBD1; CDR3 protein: CASRVGQGGYEKLFF; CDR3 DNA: TGTGCCAGCAGAGTGGGACAGGGAGGTTATGAAAAACTGTTTTTT
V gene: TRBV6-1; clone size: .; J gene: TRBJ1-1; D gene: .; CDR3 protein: CASSRTGGFNTEAFF; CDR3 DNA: TGTGCCAGCAGCAGGACGGGGGGGTTCAACACTGAAGCTTTCTTT
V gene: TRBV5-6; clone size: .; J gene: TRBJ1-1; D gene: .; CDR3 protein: CASSFLGTEAFF; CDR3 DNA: TGTGCCAGCAGCTTCCTGGGCACTGAAGCTTTCTTT
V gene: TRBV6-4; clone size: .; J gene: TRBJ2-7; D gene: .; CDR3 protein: CASSESPGIVYEQYF; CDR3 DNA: TGTGCCAGCAGTGAATCTCCGGGGATTGTGTACGAGCAGTACTTC
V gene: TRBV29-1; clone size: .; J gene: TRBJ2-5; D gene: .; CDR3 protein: CSVGVGSSETQYF; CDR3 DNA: TGCAGCGTTGGGGTAGGGAGTAGTGAGACCCAGTACTTC
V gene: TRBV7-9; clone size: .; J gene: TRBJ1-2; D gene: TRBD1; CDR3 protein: CASSPGTGAHGYTF; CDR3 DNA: TGTGCCAGCAGTCCGGGGACAGGGGCACATGGCTACACCTTC
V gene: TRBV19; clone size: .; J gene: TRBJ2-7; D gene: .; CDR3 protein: CASSIRRDGTYEQYF; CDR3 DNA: TGTGCCAGTAGTATTCGCCGGGACGGGACCTACGAGCAGTACTTC
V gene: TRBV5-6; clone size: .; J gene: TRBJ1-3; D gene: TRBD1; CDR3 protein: CASSRQGLYTIYF; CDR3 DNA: TGTGCCAGCAGCCGACAGGGGTTATACACCATATATTTT